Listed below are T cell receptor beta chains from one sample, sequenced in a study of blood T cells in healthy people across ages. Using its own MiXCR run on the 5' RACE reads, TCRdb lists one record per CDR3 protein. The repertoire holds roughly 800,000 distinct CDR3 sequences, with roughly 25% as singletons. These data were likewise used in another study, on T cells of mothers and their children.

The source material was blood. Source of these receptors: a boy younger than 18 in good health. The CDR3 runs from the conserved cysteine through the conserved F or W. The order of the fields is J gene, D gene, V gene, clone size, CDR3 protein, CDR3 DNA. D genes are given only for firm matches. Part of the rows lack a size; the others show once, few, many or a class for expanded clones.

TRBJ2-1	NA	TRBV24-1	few	CATSDIPGHSWNEQFF	TGTGCCACCAGTGATATCCCGGGACACTCTTGGAATGAGCAGTTCTTC
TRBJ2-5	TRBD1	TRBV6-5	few	CASRQTSNRGQQYF	TGTGCCAGCAGACAAACATCTAACAGGGGCCAGCAGTACTTC
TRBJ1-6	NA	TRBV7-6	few	CASSLEPTYNSPLHF	TGTGCCAGCAGCTTAGAACCGACTTATAATTCACCCCTCCACTTT
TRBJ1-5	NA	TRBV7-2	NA	CASSSAVNQPQHF	TGTGCCAGCAGCTCGGCCGTAAATCAGCCCCAGCATTTT
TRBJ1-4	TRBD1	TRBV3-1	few	CASSPGQEVGKLFF	TGTGCCAGCAGCCCCGGACAGGAAGTTGGAAAACTGTTTTTT
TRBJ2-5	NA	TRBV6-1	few	CASRKGPRDYQETQYF	TGTGCCAGCAGGAAGGGGCCTCGGGACTACCAAGAGACCCAGTACTTC
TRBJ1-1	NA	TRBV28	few	CASSSISGENTEAFF	TGTGCCAGCAGTTCCATCTCAGGGGAGAACACTGAAGCTTTCTTT
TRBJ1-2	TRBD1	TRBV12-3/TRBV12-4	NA	CVSSLAPGQVYGYTF	TGTGTCAGCAGTTTAGCGCCGGGACAGGTCTATGGCTACACCTTC
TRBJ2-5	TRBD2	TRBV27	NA	CASRLAGGPWETQYF	TGTGCCAGCAGACTAGCGGGAGGGCCTTGGGAGACCCAGTACTTC
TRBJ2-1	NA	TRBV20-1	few	CSATPNPYNEQFF	TGCAGTGCGACGCCAAACCCTTACAATGAGCAGTTCTTC
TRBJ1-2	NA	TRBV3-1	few	CASSPGIYTYGYTF	TGTGCCAGCAGCCCGGGGATATATACCTATGGCTACACCTTC
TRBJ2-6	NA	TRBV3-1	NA	CASSPTANSGANVLTF	TGTGCCAGCAGCCCGACAGCTAACTCTGGGGCCAACGTCCTGACTTTC
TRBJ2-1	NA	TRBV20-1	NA	CSASDPGVSYNEQFF	TGCAGTGCTAGCGACCCGGGGGTCTCCTACAATGAGCAGTTCTTC
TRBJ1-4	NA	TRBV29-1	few	CSVVEDPGWDNEKLFF	TGCAGCGTTGTGGAGGACCCAGGCTGGGATAATGAAAAACTGTTTTTT
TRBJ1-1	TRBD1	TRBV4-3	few	CASSQDAQTGNEAFF	TGCGCCAGCAGCCAAGACGCCCAGACAGGGAATGAAGCTTTCTTT
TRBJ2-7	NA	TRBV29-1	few	CSVTGQYEQYF	TGCAGCGTCACAGGACAGTACGAGCAGTACTTC
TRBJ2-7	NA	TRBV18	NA	CASSPTLGQKSSYEQYF	TGTGCCAGCTCACCAACTTTAGGACAGAAAAGCTCCTACGAGCAGTACTTC
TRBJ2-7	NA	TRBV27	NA	CASSRLNPSYEQYF	TGTGCCAGCAGCCGACTCAACCCTTCCTACGAGCAGTACTTC
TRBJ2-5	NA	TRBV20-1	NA	CSARDLGEETQYF	TGCAGTGCTAGGGACCTCGGAGAGGAGACCCAGTACTTC
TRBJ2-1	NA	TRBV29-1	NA	CRPIPPKNEQFF	TGCAGACCGATCCCACCTAAGAATGAGCAGTTCTTC
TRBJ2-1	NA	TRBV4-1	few	CASSQLGNEQFF	TGCGCCAGCAGCCAGCTCGGCAATGAGCAGTTCTTC
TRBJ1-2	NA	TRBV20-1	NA	CSARDAQGRAYGYTF	TGCAGTGCTAGAGATGCCCAGGGCCGCGCGTATGGCTACACCTTC
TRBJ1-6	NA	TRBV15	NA	CATSRAVKGGNSPLHF	TGTGCCACCAGCAGAGCGGTTAAGGGTGGGAATTCACCCCTCCACTTT
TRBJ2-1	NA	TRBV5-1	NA	CASSPGVSGFRNEQFF	TGCGCCAGCAGCCCCGGGGTTAGCGGTTTTCGCAATGAGCAGTTCTTC
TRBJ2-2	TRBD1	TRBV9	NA	CASSARTGQGNTGELFF	TGTGCCAGCAGCGCCCGGACGGGACAGGGGAACACCGGGGAGCTGTTTTTT
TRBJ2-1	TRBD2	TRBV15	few	CATSRDWSGSARYNEQFF	TGTGCCACCAGCAGAGATTGGAGCGGGAGTGCCCGATACAATGAGCAGTTCTTC
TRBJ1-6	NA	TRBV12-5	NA	CASGSADGLNSPLHF	TGTGCTAGTGGGTCGGCGGACGGGCTAAATTCACCCCTCCACTTT
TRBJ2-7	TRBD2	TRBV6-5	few	CASSYPRTPFDTGGNYGQYF	TGTGCCAGCAGTTACCCAAGAACGCCTTTTGACACGGGAGGCAACTACGGGCAGTACTTC
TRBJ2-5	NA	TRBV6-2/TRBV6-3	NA	CASSWVTPTETQYF	TGTGCCAGCAGTTGGGTGACCCCGACCGAGACCCAGTACTTC
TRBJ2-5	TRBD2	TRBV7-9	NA	CASSFSGEATQYF	TGTGCCAGCAGCTTTAGCGGGGAGGCGACCCAGTACTTC
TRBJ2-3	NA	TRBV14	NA	CVSSQGVTSTQYF	TGTGTCAGCAGCCAAGGTGTTACTAGTACGCAGTATTTT
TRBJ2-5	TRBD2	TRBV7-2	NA	CASSLAQAGVGETQYF	TGTGCCAGCAGCTTAGCGCAAGCGGGAGTGGGGGAGACCCAGTACTTC
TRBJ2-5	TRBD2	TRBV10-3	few	CAVRPSGSQETQYF	TGTGCCGTCAGACCGAGCGGGAGTCAAGAGACCCAGTACTTC
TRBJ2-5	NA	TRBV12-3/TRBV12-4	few	CASSLEHETQYF	TGTGCCAGCAGTTTAGAACACGAGACCCAGTACTTC
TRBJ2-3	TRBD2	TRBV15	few	CATSTLAVPDTQYF	TGTGCCACCAGCACGCTAGCGGTCCCAGATACGCAGTATTTT
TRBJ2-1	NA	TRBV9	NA	CASSVEDHPYNEQFF	TGTGCCAGCAGCGTAGAGGACCACCCGTACAATGAGCAGTTCTTC
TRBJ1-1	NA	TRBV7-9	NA	CASSLGQGLISEAFF	TGTGCCAGCAGCTTAGGGCAGGGATTGATCTCTGAAGCTTTCTTT
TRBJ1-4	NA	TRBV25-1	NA	CASSEQGDEKLFF	TGTGCCAGCAGTGAACAAGGGGATGAAAAACTGTTTTTT
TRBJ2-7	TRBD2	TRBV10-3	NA	CATLLSSGGYEQYF	TGTGCCACCCTACTTTCTAGCGGGGGCTACGAGCAGTACTTC
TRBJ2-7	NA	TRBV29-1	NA	CSADLGSYEQYF	TGCAGCGCCGATCTGGGGTCCTACGAGCAGTACTTC